A single T cell receptor beta chain is shown here with its context. Clones were read by immunoSEQ multiplex PCR, and TCRdb kept only the in-frame ones, dropping some. This sample has roughly 130,000 clones; just under 95% occur once, and the top ten carry around 3.6%. This CDR3 comprises 14 residues. V was clipped by 1 base and J by 4 bases; unmatched bases: 3. Per the germline V gene, CDR1 is MNHEY and CDR2 is SMNVEV (reference sequence). The entry originates in a study of control samples from healthy donors and cancer patients. This chain connects TRBV27 to TRBJ2-7, with 8 bases matching TRBD1. The sample consisted of blood. The clonotype comes from a man under 40 in good health. The CDR3 is CASSLWTGQYEQYF. In DNA, the CDR3 is TGTGCCAGCAGTTTATGGACAGGGCAATACGAGCAGTACTTC.